Below are 6 T cell receptor beta chains sequenced from a single sample in a study of cytomegalovirus exposure and HLA in healthy donors (dated by TCRdb to about 2017). Library generation was performed with the immunoSEQ multiplex PCR assay. The multiplex PCR relied on a mix of 60 forward primers for TCR Vbeta segments and 13 reverse primers for TCR Jbeta segments. This immuneACCESS table, as held by TCRdb, lists in-frame sequences with V and J called but not all clones. Of the missing ones, under half trace to an unresolved V gene in checked studies; the others have no known cause. The sample has 200,000 or so clones on record, around four fifths of them singletons. The ten largest make up 0.71% of the sample. Sample: PBMCs. These receptors all come from a boy aged 2 to 10 in good health and CMV-seronegative.

The chain links TRBV7-6 to TRBJ2-7; 10 bases are a match to TRBD1. V was pared by 4 bases and J by 7 bases, with 7 bases of the junction left unmatched. The germline CDR1 and CDR2 sequences are SGHVS and FNYEAQ. The CDR3 has 14 residues. CDR3 DNA: TGTGCCAGCAGCTCTGCGACAGGGGGCTATGAGCAGTACTTC. Amino acid sequence: CASSSATGGYEQYF.

This chain connects TRBV5-1 to TRBJ1-5; 10 bases match TRBD1. The ends lost 4 bases at V and 6 bases at J; junction bases unmatched: 1. Germline CDR1 and CDR2: SGHRS and YFSETQ. The CDR3 covers 13 residues. The CDR3 DNA follows: TGCGCCAGCAGCCGGACAGGGGGTCAGCCCCAGCATTTT. Residues: CASSRTGGQPQHF.

This chain links TRBV5-1 with TRBJ1-2; D is unclear. The germline V gene encodes CDR1 SGHRS and CDR2 YFSETQ. The V end lost 4 bases, the J end lost 4 bases, and 17 bases lay between the germline ends. The CDR3 is 15 amino acids. CDR3 in DNA: TGCGCCAGCAGCCCACACATCGGGGAGGCCTATGGCTACACCTTC. Translated, it gives CASSPHIGEAYGYTF.

The chain links TRBV19 to TRBJ1-5; no reliable D call. The germline CDR1 and CDR2 sequences are LNHDA and SQIVND (reference sequence). Trimming left V 3 bases short and J 7 bases short, with 7 bases between. CDR3 length equals 12 residues. CDR3 in amino acids: CASSISKQPQHF. The CDR3 DNA reads TGTGCCAGTAGTATTTCAAAACAGCCCCAGCATTTT.

This rearrangement joins TRBV15 to TRBJ2-3, with TRBD1 matching 7 bases. The CDR3 has 19 residues. The germline V gene encodes CDR1 LNHNV and CDR2 YYDKDF (reference sequence). The ends lost 0 bases at V and 0 bases at J; junction bases unmatched: 12. The CDR3 loop is CATSREALLRDRSTDTQYF. The CDR3 bases are TGTGCCACCAGCAGAGAGGCTTTACTCCGGGACAGAAGCACAGATACGCAGTATTTT.

Concerning this clone: At one boundary the junction diverges from the germline segment, which might be a read error. This chain uses TRBV13 with TRBJ2-2, with D possibly matching TRBD2 (6 bases). The CDR3 has 14 amino acids. CDR1 and CDR2 from the germline V gene are PRHDT and FYEKMQ (reference sequence). CDR3 DNA: TGTGCCAGCAGCGTCGGGACCGTCGGCGGGGAGCTGCTTTTT. Translating gives CASSVGTVGGELLF.